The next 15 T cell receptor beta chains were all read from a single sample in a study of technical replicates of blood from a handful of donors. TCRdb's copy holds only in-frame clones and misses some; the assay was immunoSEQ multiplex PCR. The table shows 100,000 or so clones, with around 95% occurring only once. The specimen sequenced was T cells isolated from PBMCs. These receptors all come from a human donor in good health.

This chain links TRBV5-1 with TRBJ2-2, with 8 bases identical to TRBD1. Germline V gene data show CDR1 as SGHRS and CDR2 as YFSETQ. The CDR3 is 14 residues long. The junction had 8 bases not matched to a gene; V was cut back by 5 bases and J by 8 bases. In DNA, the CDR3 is TGCGCCAGCAGGATGGACAGGGCTAGAGGGGAGCTGTTTTTT. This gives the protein CASRMDRARGELFF.

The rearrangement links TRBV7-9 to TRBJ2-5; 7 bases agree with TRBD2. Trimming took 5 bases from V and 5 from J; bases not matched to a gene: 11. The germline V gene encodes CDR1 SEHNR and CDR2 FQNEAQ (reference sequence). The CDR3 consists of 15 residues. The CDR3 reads CASSTPAAGEETQYF. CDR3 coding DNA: TGTGCCAGCAGCACCCCGGCGGCGGGAGAGGAGACCCAGTACTTC. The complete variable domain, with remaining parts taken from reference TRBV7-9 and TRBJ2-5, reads DTGVSQNPRHKITKRGQNVTFRCDPISEHNRLYWYRQTLGQGPEFLTYFQNEAQLEKSRLLSDRFSAERPKGSFSTLEIQRTEQGDSAMYLCASSTPAAGEETQYFGPGTRLLVL.

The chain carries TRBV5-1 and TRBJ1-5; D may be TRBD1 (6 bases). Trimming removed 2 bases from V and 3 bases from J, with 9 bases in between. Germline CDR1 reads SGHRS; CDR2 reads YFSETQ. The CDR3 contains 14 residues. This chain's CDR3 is CASSFGGTNQPQHF. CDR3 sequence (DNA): TGCGCCAGCAGCTTTGGGGGCACCAATCAGCCCCAGCATTTT.

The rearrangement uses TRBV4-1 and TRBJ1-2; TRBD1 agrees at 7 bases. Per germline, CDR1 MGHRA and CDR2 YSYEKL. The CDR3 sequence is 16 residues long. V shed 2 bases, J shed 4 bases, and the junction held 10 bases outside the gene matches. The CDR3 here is CASSQKPGQLFYGYTF. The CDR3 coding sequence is TGCGCCAGCAGCCAAAAACCGGGACAGTTATTCTATGGCTACACCTTC.

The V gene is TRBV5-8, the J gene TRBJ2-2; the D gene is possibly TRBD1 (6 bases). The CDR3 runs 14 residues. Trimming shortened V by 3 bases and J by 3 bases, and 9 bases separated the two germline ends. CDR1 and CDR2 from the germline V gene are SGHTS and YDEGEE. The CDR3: CASSSWTDTGELFF. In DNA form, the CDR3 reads TGTGCCAGCAGCTCCTGGACAGACACCGGGGAGCTGTTTTTT.

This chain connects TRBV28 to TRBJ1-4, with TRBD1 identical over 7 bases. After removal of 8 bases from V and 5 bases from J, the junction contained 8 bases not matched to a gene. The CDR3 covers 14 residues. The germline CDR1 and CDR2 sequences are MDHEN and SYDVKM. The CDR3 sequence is CASLLGGGNEKLFF. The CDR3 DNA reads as TGTGCCAGCCTGCTAGGAGGGGGCAATGAAAAACTGTTTTTT.

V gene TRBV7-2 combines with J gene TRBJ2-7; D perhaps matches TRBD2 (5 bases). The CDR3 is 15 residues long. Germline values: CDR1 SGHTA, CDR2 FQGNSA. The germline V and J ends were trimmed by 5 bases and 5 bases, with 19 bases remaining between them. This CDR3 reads CASSHAGVPPHEQYF. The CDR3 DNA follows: TGTGCCAGCAGCCATGCCGGGGTACCGCCTCACGAGCAGTACTTC.

CDR3 loop: CSVPGSTEAFF. As DNA, the CDR3 is TGCAGCGTGCCAGGGTCCACTGAAGCTTTCTTT. The J gene is TRBJ1-1, the V gene TRBV29-1; TRBD1 might be the D (5 bases). V was clipped by 6 bases and J by 4 bases, with 9 bases between them. Germline CDR1 reads SQVTM; CDR2 reads ANQGSEA. The CDR3 sequence is 11 residues long. Variable domain in full (rest from reference TRBV29-1 and TRBJ1-1): SAVISQKPSRDICQRGTSLTIQCQVDSQVTMMFWYRQQPGQSLTLIATANQGSEATYESGFVIDKFPISRPNLTFSTLTVSNMSPEDSSIYLCSVPGSTEAFFGQGTRLTVV.

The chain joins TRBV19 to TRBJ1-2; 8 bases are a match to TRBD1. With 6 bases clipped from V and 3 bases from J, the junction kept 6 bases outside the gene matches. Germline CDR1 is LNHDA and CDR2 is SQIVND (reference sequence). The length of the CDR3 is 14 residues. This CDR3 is CASRPQGADYGYTF. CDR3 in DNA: TGTGCCAGTAGGCCGCAGGGGGCGGACTATGGCTACACCTTC.

The CDR3 loop reads CAWSIGAGHVYGYTF. The CDR3 DNA sequence: TGTGCCTGGAGTATAGGGGCAGGCCATGTGTATGGCTACACCTTC. The chain joins TRBV30 to TRBJ1-2; a weak D match, TRBD1 (5 bases). V lost 2 bases and J 5 bases, leaving 18 bases between the germline ends. Per germline, CDR1 GTSNPN and CDR2 SVGIG (reference sequence). This CDR3 region has 15 residues.

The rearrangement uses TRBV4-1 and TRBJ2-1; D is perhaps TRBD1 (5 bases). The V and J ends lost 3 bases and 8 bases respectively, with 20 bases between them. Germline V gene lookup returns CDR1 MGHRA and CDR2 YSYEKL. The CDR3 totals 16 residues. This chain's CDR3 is CASSHATSYRIHEQFF. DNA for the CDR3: TGCGCCAGCAGCCACGCTACCTCGTACAGGATCCATGAGCAGTTCTTC.

CDR3 protein: CASSPHDRDKPYEQYF. The DNA for the CDR3 is TGTGCCAGCAGCCCACACGACAGGGATAAGCCCTACGAGCAGTACTTC. The rearrangement joins TRBV13 to TRBJ2-7, with TRBD1 matching over 7 bases. The length of the CDR3 is 16 residues. The trim removed 5 bases at V and 2 bases at J, leaving 12 bases unmatched. Germline V gives CDR1 PRHDT, CDR2 FYEKMQ (reference sequence).

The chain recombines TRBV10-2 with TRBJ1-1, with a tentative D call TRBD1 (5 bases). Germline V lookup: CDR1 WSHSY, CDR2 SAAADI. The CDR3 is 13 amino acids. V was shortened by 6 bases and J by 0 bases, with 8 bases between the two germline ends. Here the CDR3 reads CASRGGMNTEAFF. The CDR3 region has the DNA TGCGCCAGCAGGGGGGGTATGAACACTGAAGCTTTCTTT.

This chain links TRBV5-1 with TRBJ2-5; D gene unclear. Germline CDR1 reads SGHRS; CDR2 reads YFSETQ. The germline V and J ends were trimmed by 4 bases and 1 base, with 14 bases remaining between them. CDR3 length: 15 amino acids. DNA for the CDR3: TGCGCCAGCAGCCTCCCCCGCGGCGCCCAAGAGACCCAGTACTTC. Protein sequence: CASSLPRGAQETQYF.

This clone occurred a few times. CDR3 sequence reads: CASSVGLGGNTEAFF. As DNA, the CDR3 is TGTGCCAGCAGCGTAGGGCTTGGAGGGAACACTGAAGCTTTCTTT. The chain combines TRBV9 with TRBJ1-1; no clear D gene. Germline lookup yields CDR1 SGDLS and CDR2 YYNGEE. The CDR3 is made up of 15 amino acids. V gave up 0 bases and J gave up 1 base, with 10 bases separating them.